The clone carrying this TCR beta chain has at least ten counts. Looked up from germline, CDR1 is MNHNS and CDR2 is SASEGT. Trimming removed 5 bases from V and 4 bases from J; junction bases left unmatched: 8. The length of the CDR3 is 15 residues. The sample originates from a study of immune characterization of retroperitoneal liposarcoma. TCRdb analysed the PCR reads with MiXCR anew, one entry per CDR3 protein. The data contain roughly 11,000 distinct CDR3 sequences, approximately 26% of them seen just once; the ten biggest clones take up approximately 8%. This clonotype originated in a male donor with retroperitoneal liposarcoma. Sequenced material: tumor tissue. J is TRBJ2-4 and V is TRBV6-1, with 7 bases aligning to TRBD1. CDR3 nucleotides: TGTGCCAGCAGTTCCAGACAGGGAACTAAAAACATTCAGTACTTC. Residues: CASSSRQGTKNIQYF.